This is a list of T cell receptor beta chains from one sample in a study of patients and donors after allogeneic stem cell transplantation. TCRdb itself ran the RT-PCR reads through MiXCR, one entry per CDR3 protein. The table lists about 230,000 distinct CDR3 sequences, around an eighth of them singletons. Sequencing used blood, either unsorted or a sorted T cell fraction (not recorded which). All receptors derive from a human donor who was either an allogeneic HSCT recipient or a stem cell or donor lymphocyte infusion donor (not recorded which). It is not recorded whose cells these are; they may come from a transplant donor. CDR3s include the opening cysteine and the closing phenylalanine or tryptophan. D genes are given only for firm matches. Rows give clone size only sometimes, using once, few, many, or a class for an expanded clone.

V gene	CDR3 length	J gene	D gene	clone size	CDR3 DNA	CDR3 protein
TRBV2	12	TRBJ2-7	NA	NA	TGTGCCAGCAGTTCCCGGAGCTACGAGCAGTACTTC	CASSSRSYEQYF
TRBV18	13	TRBJ1-2	NA	NA	TGTGCCAGCTCACCAGGGCCGGGGCCTGGCTACACCTTC	CASSPGPGPGYTF
TRBV3-1	16	TRBJ2-5	TRBD2	NA	TGTGCCAGCAGCCAAGGTCCGGGGGGGCCTTCGGAGACCCAGTACTTC	CASSQGPGGPSETQYF
TRBV4-2	16	TRBJ2-1	TRBD2	few	TGTGCCAGCAGCCGGACCACTAGCGGGGGGGTCAATGAGCAGTTCTTC	CASSRTTSGGVNEQFF
TRBV20-1	14	TRBJ2-3	TRBD2	NA	TGCAGTGCGGAGCGGGGGGGGTATGTGGATACGCAGTATTTT	CSAERGGYVDTQYF
TRBV7-9	14	TRBJ1-5	NA	NA	TGTGCCAGCAGTTTGAACAGTGAGGGGCAGCCCCAGCATTTT	CASSLNSEGQPQHF
TRBV5-5	17	TRBJ2-3	NA	many	TGTGCCAGCAGCTTGGGGCAGGGCCCTATCAGCACAGATACGCAGTATTTT	CASSLGQGPISTDTQYF
TRBV5-1	14	TRBJ2-3	NA	NA	TGCGCCAGCAGCTTGCGAGGGAACACAGATACGCAGTATTTT	CASSLRGNTDTQYF
TRBV2	15	TRBJ1-2	NA	few	TGTGCCAGCAGTCTGGCGGGATTAGCTAACTATGGCTACACCTTC	CASSLAGLANYGYTF
TRBV5-4	16	TRBJ2-5	NA	NA	TGTGCCAGCACGGGCGGGACGGGAGCCGTCGGGGAGACCCAGTACTTC	CASTGGTGAVGETQYF
TRBV12-3/TRBV12-4	17	TRBJ2-6	NA	few	TGTGCCAGCAACCGGGGGGCAACAACGTGGGGGGCCAACGTCCTGACTTTC	CASNRGATTWGANVLTF
TRBV18	14	TRBJ2-5	NA	many	TGTGCCAGCTCACCTAGCGGAAGCTCAGAGACCCAGTACTTC	CASSPSGSSETQYF
TRBV7-2	14	TRBJ1-3	NA	few	TGTGCCAGCAGCTTAGGAGACTCTGGAAACACCATATATTTT	CASSLGDSGNTIYF
TRBV12-5	13	TRBJ2-4	NA	many	TGTGCTAGTGGTTCCTCCGGGACCCACATTCAGTACTTC	CASGSSGTHIQYF